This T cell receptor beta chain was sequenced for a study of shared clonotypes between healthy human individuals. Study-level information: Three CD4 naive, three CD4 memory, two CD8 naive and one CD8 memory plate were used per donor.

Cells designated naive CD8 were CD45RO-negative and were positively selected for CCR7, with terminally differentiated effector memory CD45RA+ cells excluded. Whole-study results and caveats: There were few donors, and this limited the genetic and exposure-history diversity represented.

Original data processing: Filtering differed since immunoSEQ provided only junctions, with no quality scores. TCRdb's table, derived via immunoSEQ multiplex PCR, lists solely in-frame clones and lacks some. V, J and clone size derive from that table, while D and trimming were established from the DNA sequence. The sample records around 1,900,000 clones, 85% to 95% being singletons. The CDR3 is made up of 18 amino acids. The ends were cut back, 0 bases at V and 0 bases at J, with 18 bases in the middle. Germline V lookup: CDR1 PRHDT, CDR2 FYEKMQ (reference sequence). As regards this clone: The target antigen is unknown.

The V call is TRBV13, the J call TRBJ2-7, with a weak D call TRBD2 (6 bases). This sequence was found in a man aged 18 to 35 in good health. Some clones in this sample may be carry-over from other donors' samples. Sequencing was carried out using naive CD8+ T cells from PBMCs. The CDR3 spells CASSLGMGRDGSSYEQYF. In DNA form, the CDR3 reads TGTGCCAGCAGCTTAGGTATGGGGCGGGACGGAAGCTCCTACGAGCAGTACTTC.